This T cell receptor beta chain appears in the sequencing data of a study of cytomegalovirus exposure and HLA in healthy donors (TCRdb year 2017). With regard to the full study: In an earlier analysis of some 610 of the donors, 250 to 300 Gb of sequence data and approximately 100 million unique TCR beta sequences from roughly 180 million T cells were reported. An early release that covered several hundred HLA-typed donors contained around 300 gigabases of sequencing data and tens of millions of unique TCR sequences. Among the roughly 390 genotyped donors, approximately 77% belonged to the genetic ancestry cluster associated with self-reported Caucasian donors. The study was designed to test whether signatures of past pathogen exposure could be identified by cataloging public T cell receptors. The study profiled the T cell repertoires of 666 subjects by immunosequencing and related them to cytomegalovirus serostatus. In addition to the first cohort of about 650 subjects, a separate validation cohort of approximately 130 different subjects was used. High-throughput TCR immunosequencing, statistical association of individual TCRs with disease status, and machine learning were combined to predict cytomegalovirus infection status. In a later analysis, previously published TCR beta repertoires from 666 donors were re-analyzed and high-resolution HLA genotyping was added so that TCR occurrence patterns could be studied. The later analysis used no new phenotypic data to find candidate immune exposures, relying instead on TCR beta sequences and their occurrence across donors. An earlier analysis of fewer than 750 of the donors used high-throughput TCR beta sequencing to judge whether each TCR beta V gene segment behaved as functional or pseudogenic. Donor age, sex, ethnicity and CMV serostatus were compiled alongside the repertoire data. In a later genetic analysis, genome-wide SNP genotypes for about three fifths of the roughly 670 donors were used, and that subset was treated as a discovery cohort. All discovery cohort repertoires had been generated using a single sequencing platform. Class I and class II HLA loci were covered by the typing at four-digit resolution. The number of donors typed differed by locus, with about 629-630 for A, B, C, DRB1 and DQB1, over 500 for DQA1, under 610 for DPA1, and 450 to 480 for DPB1. A handful of DR-DQ haplotypes were handled as single units for association and clustering because linkage in the cohort was strong. Across approximately 400 genotyped donors of the cohort, an average of roughly 230,000 unique TCR beta nucleotide sequences per donor were sequenced, and 15% to 20% of those sequences were non-productive. Here is what the overall study found, with its caveats: Some IMGT-functional V segments, including TRBV6-2 and TRBV6-3, could not be told apart with the 87-base-pair reads, so those segments were excluded. A further reported finding was that TCR beta sequences accurately predicted the HLA-A and HLA-B alleles for most subjects in the first cohort. Specific HLA alleles were associated with 18,000 or so TCR beta sequences at a false discovery rate of 0.05 in a later analysis. In a later analysis, most CMV-associated TCR beta chains were found to appear HLA-restricted, with HLA associations seemingly driven largely by CMV exposure. In an earlier analysis of 587 of the donors, most TCR beta V segments appeared in productive rearrangements about 87% or about 30% of the time, broadly matching IMGT annotations. CMV serostatus was the only immune exposure information available for the cohort. Linkage disequilibrium might explain the correlated functional status among segregating V segments, but an unknown experimental factor could not be excluded. In a later analysis, TCR association rates were found to vary across HLA loci, with the most associated TCRs seen for DRB1 alleles and the fewest for HLA-C alleles. Compared with the roughly 700-donor mean, donors in an Asian-associated ancestry cluster had fewer N-insertions in productive TCRs, according to a later genetic analysis. According to a later analysis, parvovirus B19, influenza, CMV and Epstein-Barr virus appeared linked to several top co-occurrence clusters. Because counts were too low, 15 to 20 rarely observed V segments, including chromosome 9 orphons, were excluded from the earlier analysis of about 500 of the donors. Most TCR sequences were observed very rarely across donors, whereas some public TCRs were present in many individuals. When HLA alleles, especially DR and DQ, strongly co-occurred, attributing TCR associations to individual alleles was difficult. The presence/absence analyses assumed that sequencing depth was roughly uniform across donors, and that assumption may not be true. A later genetic analysis associated a missense DCLRE1C variant with V-gene and J-gene trimming of TCR beta chains, and an independent cohort replicated the association. A cluster of highly shared sequence variants was judged likely to represent a technical artifact of the sequencing pipeline. Compared with equally common non-associated chains, HLA-associated TCR beta chains in a later analysis were more clonally expanded and had lower generation probabilities. Because some donors lacked HLA typing at each locus, the association tests relied only on the typed subset. According to the authors, the approach could potentially be generalized to other disease states and immunological phenotypes. In vitro tests confirmed that a few of the cytomegalovirus-associated TCR beta chains recognize cytomegalovirus antigens. The study gave a list of 150 to 200 TCR beta chains associated with cytomegalovirus. The classifier was reported to diagnose cytomegalovirus status with high specificity and sensitivity in both the original cohort and the validation cohort. Only TCR beta chains were sequenced in this cohort, and the absence of alpha or paired-chain data limited detectable features.

The CDR3 numbers 12 residues from cysteine through phenylalanine. Just CDR3 DNA is preserved here, 36 bases in frame from base 1. Looking up the germline V gene yields CDR1 WSHSY and CDR2 SAAADI. The germline ends are 8 bases apart after V is trimmed by 8 bases and J by 1 base. In total, fewer than 750 healthy bone marrow donors made up the cohort. Cohort members were all nominally healthy when sampled, although unrecorded immune exposures were likely present. The donor was CMV seropositive and belonged to the group of about 290 seropositive cohort members. A peripheral blood sample was collected from each donor, and TCR beta sequencing was performed on peripheral blood mononuclear cells. The Qiagen DNeasy Blood Extraction Kit was used to extract genomic DNA from the blood cell samples. The library was obtained by the immunoSEQ multiplex PCR assay. The multiplex PCR relied on a mix of 60 forward primers for TCR Vbeta segments and 13 reverse primers for TCR Jbeta segments. The CDR3 region of rearranged TCR beta genes was amplified from genomic DNA with a multiplex PCR assay. The amplified TCR beta libraries were sequenced on the Illumina HiSeq System as 87-base-pair reads. In the authors' own workflow: In a later analysis, tens of millions of unique TCR beta chains were counted across the 690 or so repertoires, and roughly 9.9 million of these chains were shared by at least two donors. To remove PCR and sequencing errors, raw reads were error-corrected and collapsed into unique sequences using a nearest-neighbor algorithm that merged closely related sequences. V, D and J gene segments were assigned by aligning CDR3 sequences to IMGT reference sequences. For a sequence to be retained, a match of at least six nucleotides to both a V gene segment and a J gene segment was required. Rearrangements were called productive when the CDR3 lacked stop codons and stayed in frame with V and J; all others were non-productive. Following IMGT convention, CDR3 was defined as the stretch from the second conserved V-encoded cysteine up to the conserved J-encoded phenylalanine. In an earlier analysis of around 570 of the donors, sequences lacking an unambiguous match to a single V gene segment were excluded. An earlier analysis of 550 to 650 of the donors classified V segments as functional when productive rearrangements were above 56.7% and as segregating when the standard deviation between donors was above 5%. A statistical classification framework was built for diagnosing cytomegalovirus status from the catalog of TCR beta chain sequences. In a later analysis, V and J genes were assigned by comparing TCR nucleotide sequences against IMGT/GENE-DB human TR gene sequences. Using the TCRdist pipeline, a later analysis assigned CDR3 sequences along with most-parsimonious VDJ recombination scenarios. In a later analysis, every TCR beta chain was defined by the combination of its CDR3 amino acid sequence and its V-gene family, and reads without a unique V-gene family were dropped. To address suspected cross-contamination and a sequencing artifact, a later analysis removed a few hundred highly shared, low-generation-probability nucleotide sequences. For each public chain, a later analysis derived a clonal expansion index from normalized ranks of inferred template counts within each repertoire. Generation probabilities in a later analysis came from a VDJ recombination model fitted to out-of-frame rearrangements, and those results were checked against IGoR. In a later analysis, hypergeometric tests were used to score TCR-TCR, TCR-HLA and TCR-CMV co-occurrence, with a repertoire-size bias correction applied to TCR pairs. In a later analysis, false discovery rates were estimated by permuting HLA or CMV assignments 20 times. In a later analysis, co-occurring TCRs were grouped with DBSCAN, and TCRdist sequence similarity was added when clustering was performed within HLA-allele-positive subsets. Repertoires with fewer than 30,000 or more than 120,000 public chains were left out of co-occurrence clustering, as were roughly five repertoires with anomalous nucleotide sharing. In TCRdb, the immuneACCESS table is reduced to in-frame sequences with V and J assigned. These tables do not hold every clone; where another copy was compared, an unresolved V gene accounts for under half, and the others remain unexplained. That table gives V, J and clone size, and the DNA gave D and trimming. Here the sample has more than 95,000 clones; about 80% occur a single time. Of the sample, about 8.9% is held by the ten largest clones.

A remark on this clone: Its antigen is not yet known. No quality values exist for individual bases; no much larger clone is one base distant.

Recombination connected TRBV10-2 to TRBJ1-1, and perhaps TRBD1 as D gene, on 6 matching bases. Material for sequencing was PBMCs. The sequence came from a man aged 25 to 40 in good health and CMV-seropositive. The DNA sequence is TGCGCCAGCCGAGGGGGGAACACTGAAGCTTTCTTT. This encodes CASRGGNTEAFF.